The 24 T cell receptor beta chains in this list originate from one sample, sequenced in a study of vaccination and CD4 T cells after COVID-19. Antigens of these TCRs are unknown. Regarding treatment: roughly 10-day PBMC culture with coronavirus spike peptide pools or control peptides (ViraFEST assay). Sequenced with the Oncomine TCR Beta short-read assay was DNA taken from cultured CD4+ T cells. TCRdb re-analysed the PCR reads in MiXCR, keeping a single row per CDR3 protein. The sample yields about 18,000 distinct CDR3 sequences, 50% to 55% seen once. Input material: CD4+ T cells from blood, cultured in vitro. These receptors were collected from a human donor who had recovered from COVID-19.

The V gene is TRBV6-1, the J gene TRBJ1-2; D unresolved. The germline V gene encodes CDR1 MNHNS and CDR2 SASEGT. The CDR3 is 11 residues long. The V end was cut by 0 bases, the J end by 8 bases, with 4 bases between. CDR3 amino acids: CASSEAGGYTF. CDR3 bases: TGTGCCAGCAGTGAAGCCGGCGGCTACACCTTC.

J is TRBJ2-7 and V is TRBV11-2, with 9 bases that match TRBD1. V trimming: 6 bases; J trimming: 3 bases; junction bases outside the gene matches: 12. The germline CDR1 and CDR2 sequences are SGHAT and FQNNGV. This CDR3 comprises 16 residues. The CDR3 spells CASRYTGGVGYYEQYF. The CDR3 bases are TGTGCCAGCAGGTACACAGGGGGCGTTGGGTACTACGAGCAGTACTTC.

This clonotype was picked up a small number of times. This chain joins TRBV24-1 and TRBJ2-3; TRBD1 might be the D (5 bases). In germline, CDR1 is KGHDR, CDR2 SFDVKD. V lost 6 bases and J lost 3, with 12 bases in between. There are 14 residues in the CDR3. The CDR3 DNA is TGTGCCACCAGTCCCCCCCAGGGAACAGATACGCAGTATTTT. This gives the protein CATSPPQGTDTQYF.

The chain joins TRBV30 to TRBJ1-2, with 7 bases matching TRBD1. V lost 0 bases and J lost 2; bases outside the gene matches: 12. The CDR3 length is 17 residues. Per germline, CDR1 GTSNPN and CDR2 SVGIG (reference sequence). The CDR3 protein is CAWSVGMRTGGNYGYTF. The DNA for the CDR3 is TGTGCCTGGAGTGTAGGCATGAGGACAGGCGGGAACTATGGCTACACCTTC. Complete variable domain (other parts from reference TRBV30 and TRBJ1-2): SQTIHQWPATLVQPVGSPLSLECTVEGTSNPNLYWYRQAAGRGLQLLFYSVGIGQISSEVPQNLSASRPQDRQFILSSKKLLLSDSGFYLCAWSVGMRTGGNYGYTFGSGTRLTVV.

The rearrangement links TRBV7-2 to TRBJ1-2; D is ambiguous. V gave up 5 bases and J gave up 0 bases, with 10 bases separating them. The CDR3 has 14 amino acids. Germline loops: CDR1 SGHTA, CDR2 FQGNSA. CDR3 loop: CASSEGLANYGYTF. In nucleotides, the CDR3 is TGTGCCAGCAGCGAAGGGTTAGCTAACTATGGCTACACCTTC.

This chain links TRBV21-1 with TRBJ1-3. TRBV21-1 is shown as a pseudogene. This CDR3 comprises 17 residues. In DNA, the CDR3 is TGTGCCAGCAGCAAACAGCCGGAACGGACCTCTGGAAACACCATATATTTT. Its protein product is CASSKQPERTSGNTIYF.

This clonotype was picked up a small number of times. This chain links TRBV7-9 with TRBJ2-5; unclear D gene. With 1 base removed from V and 0 bases from J, the gap between germline ends came to 15 bases. The CDR3 is 17 residues long. The germline V gene encodes CDR1 SEHNR and CDR2 FQNEAQ (reference sequence). CDR3 in amino acids: CASSLDRVALYQETQYF. CDR3 nucleotides: TGTGCCAGCAGCTTAGATAGGGTAGCTCTGTACCAAGAGACCCAGTACTTC.

The DNA of the CDR3 is TGCAGTGCTACCGCAAAGGGCTACGACGAGCAGTACTTC. Protein: CSATAKGYDEQYF. The chain is built from TRBV20-1 and TRBJ2-7; D unclear. The germline V gene has CDR1 DFQATT and CDR2 SNEGSKA (reference sequence). This CDR3 comprises 13 residues. The V and J ends lost 4 bases and 5 bases respectively, with 15 bases between them.

This clonotype has just a few counts. V is TRBV7-6 and J is TRBJ1-1, with D unresolved. V was clipped by 3 bases and J by 1 base, with 9 bases between them. Germline V gene sequence: CDR1 SGHVS, CDR2 FNYEAQ. This CDR3 contains 14 residues. The CDR3 is CASSFSGRNTEAFF. The CDR3 nucleotides are TGTGCCAGCAGCTTTAGTGGGCGGAACACTGAAGCTTTCTTT.

The rearrangement links TRBV5-1 to TRBJ1-6; 11 nucleotides match TRBD1. V shed 5 bases, J shed 10 bases, and the junction held 2 bases outside the gene matches. Germline V gives CDR1 SGHRS, CDR2 YFSETQ. The CDR3 has 13 residues. The DNA of the CDR3 is TGCGCCAGCAGTTGGACAGGGGGCTCACCCCTCCACTTT. Encoded protein: CASSWTGGSPLHF. The full variable domain, rest sourced from reference TRBV5-1 and TRBJ1-6, is KAGVTQTPRYLIKTRGQQVTLSCSPISGHRSVSWYQQTPGQGLQFLFEYFSETQRNKGNFPGRFSGRQFSNSRSEMNVSTLELGDSALYLCASSWTGGSPLHFGNGTRLTVT.

This chain joins TRBV28 and TRBJ2-7; D is uncertain. The V gene lost 6 bases and the J gene lost 1 base, with 16 bases spanning the gap. The CDR3 has 15 amino acids. The germline CDR1 and CDR2 sequences are MDHEN and SYDVKM. This CDR3 reads CASSSPLTGSYEQYF. The CDR3 region has the DNA TGTGCCAGCAGCTCCCCCCTGACCGGTTCCTACGAGCAGTACTTC.

This clonotype has just one count. V and J are TRBV10-1 and TRBJ2-1; TRBD1 agrees at 9 bases. This CDR3 region has 15 residues. Germline CDR1 is WNHNN and CDR2 is SYGVQD (reference sequence). The V and J ends lost 6 bases and 4 bases, in that order; junction bases with no gene match: 7. The CDR3 reads CASSGDRVAYNEQFF. The CDR3 DNA follows: TGCGCCAGCAGCGGGGACAGGGTTGCTTACAATGAGCAGTTCTTC.

This rearrangement joins TRBV20-1 to TRBJ2-7; 12 nucleotides match TRBD2. J gave up 4 bases and V 6 bases, and 4 bases lay outside the gene matches. The germline V gene has CDR1 DFQATT and CDR2 SNEGSKA (reference sequence). The CDR3 sequence is 13 residues long. In nucleotides, the CDR3 is TGCAGTGCCGCACTAGCGGGAGGTTACGAGCAGTACTTC. Its translation: CSAALAGGYEQYF.

This clonotype has just one count. This chain connects TRBV29-1 to TRBJ2-3; 13 nucleotides align to TRBD2. Germline CDR1 is SQVTM and CDR2 is ANQGSEA. This CDR3 is 15 amino acids long. The V gene end was trimmed by 8 bases and the J gene end by 2 bases; junction bases not matched to a gene: 7. CDR3 nucleotide sequence: TGCAGCCACTCCGGGACTAGCGGGACCACAGATACGCAGTATTTT. Its translation: CSHSGTSGTTDTQYF.

The chain carries TRBV20-1 and TRBJ2-3; no definite D call. Germline CDR1 and CDR2: DFQATT and SNEGSKA (reference sequence). V lost 1 base to trimming and J lost 5 bases, with 7 bases between them. The CDR3 loop spans 12 amino acids. The CDR3 region is CSARGKGDTQYF. Here the CDR3 DNA reads TGCAGTGCTAGAGGTAAAGGAGATACGCAGTATTTT.

This CDR3 is CSARGGGLLTDTQYF. The CDR3 DNA reads as TGCAGTGCTAGGGGGGGCGGATTACTTACAGATACGCAGTATTTT. The genes are TRBV20-1 and TRBJ2-3; D is perhaps TRBD1 or TRBD2 (6 bases each). This CDR3 has 15 residues. V lost 3 bases and J 3 bases, leaving 16 bases between the germline ends. The germline V gene encodes CDR1 DFQATT and CDR2 SNEGSKA (reference sequence).

This clonotype occurred a few times. The V call is TRBV7-2, the J call TRBJ1-5; D unresolved. CDR1 is SGHTA, CDR2 FQGNSA, per germline. This CDR3 contains 13 residues. Trimming left V 3 bases short and J 4 bases short, with 7 bases between. CDR3 DNA: TGTGCCAGCAGCTTTGAGAAGAATCAGCCCCAGCATTTT. It codes for CASSFEKNQPQHF.

The chain combines TRBV7-2 with TRBJ1-2; the match to TRBD1 covers 8 bases. Germline V gene lookup returns CDR1 SGHTA and CDR2 FQGNSA. CDR3 length: 17 amino acids. The ends lost 1 base at V and 4 bases at J; junction bases unmatched: 11. The CDR3 reads CASSLGGQANIAYGYTF. In DNA form, the CDR3 reads TGTGCCAGCAGCTTAGGGGGACAGGCGAATATCGCCTATGGCTACACCTTC.

The V call is TRBV20-1, the J call TRBJ1-5, with 8 bases lining up with TRBD1. The junction had 11 bases not matched to a gene; V was cut back by 0 bases and J by 1 base. CDR3 length equals 18 residues. Germline V gene sequence: CDR1 DFQATT, CDR2 SNEGSKA (reference sequence). The CDR3 loop reads CSARDQDRGPYSNQPQHF. The CDR3 nucleotides are TGCAGTGCTAGAGACCAAGACAGGGGCCCTTACAGCAATCAGCCCCAGCATTTT.

Of note for this clonotype: One end of the junction is discordant with germline, which a read error may explain. V usage is TRBV9 and J usage is TRBJ2-5; 9 nucleotides line up with TRBD1. The CDR3 has 16 amino acids. CDR1 is SGDLS, CDR2 YYNGEE, per germline. In DNA form, the CDR3 reads TGTGCCAGCAGCGTAGGGGACAGGGACCACCAGGAGACCCAGTACTTC. Encoded protein: CASSVGDRDHQETQYF.

This clonotype was picked up a small number of times. The chain links TRBV6-1 to TRBJ1-6; D is unclear. The CDR3 totals 16 residues. Trimming stripped 2 bases from V and 2 bases from J, with 10 bases between. From germline, CDR1 is MNHNS and CDR2 SASEGT. In DNA form, the CDR3 reads TGTGCCAGCAGTGAAATCGGGGAGGCCTATAATTCACCCCTCCACTTT. Amino acids: CASSEIGEAYNSPLHF.

The chain recombines TRBV27 with TRBJ1-5, with TRBD1 identical over 9 bases. Losses at the gene ends were 6 bases for V and 6 bases for J; bases not matched to a gene: 6. CDR1 MNHEY and CDR2 SMNVEV come from the germline V gene (reference sequence). The CDR3 runs to 14 residues. This CDR3 reads CASSPGTGSQPQHF. CDR3 nucleotides: TGTGCCAGCAGCCCTGGGACAGGGAGTCAGCCCCAGCATTTT.

The rearrangement uses TRBV6-5 and TRBJ1-5, with a tentative D call TRBD1 (5 bases). Trimming took off 5 bases at V and 7 bases at J, with 18 bases between the two ends. CDR1 and CDR2 (germline): MNHEY, SVGAGI. The CDR3 is 15 residues long. CDR3 loop: CASSNTRGTGQPQHF. DNA for the CDR3: TGTGCCAGCAGTAATACTCGAGGAACAGGCCAGCCCCAGCATTTT.

This clonotype has only a few counts. This chain uses TRBV30 with TRBJ2-7; perhaps TRBD2 as D (6 bases). Per the germline V gene, CDR1 is GTSNPN and CDR2 is SVGIG (reference sequence). V was cut by 3 bases and J by 6 bases, with 27 bases left in between. This CDR3 spans 17 amino acids. CDR3 loop: CAWREAGRGIIKGEQYF. CDR3 nucleotides: TGTGCCTGGAGAGAGGCCGGGCGGGGAATCATCAAAGGCGAGCAGTACTTC. The complete variable domain, with remaining parts taken from reference TRBV30 and TRBJ2-7, reads SQTIHQWPATLVQPVGSPLSLECTVEGTSNPNLYWYRQAAGRGLQLLFYSVGIGQISSEVPQNLSASRPQDRQFILSSKKLLLSDSGFYLCAWREAGRGIIKGEQYFGPGTRLTVT.